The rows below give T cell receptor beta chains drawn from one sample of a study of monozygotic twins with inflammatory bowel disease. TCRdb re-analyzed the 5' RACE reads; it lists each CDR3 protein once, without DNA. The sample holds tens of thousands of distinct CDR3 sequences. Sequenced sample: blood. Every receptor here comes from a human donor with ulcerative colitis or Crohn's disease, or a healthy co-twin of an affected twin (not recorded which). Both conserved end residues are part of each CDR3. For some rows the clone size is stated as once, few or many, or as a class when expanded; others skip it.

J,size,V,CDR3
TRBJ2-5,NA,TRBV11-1,CASSSRMWRETQYF
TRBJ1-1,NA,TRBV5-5,CASSRALGQAGGEAFF
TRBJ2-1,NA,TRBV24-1,CATSDPIAGGPNEQFF
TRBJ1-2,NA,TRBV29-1,CSAGQGPEYGYTF
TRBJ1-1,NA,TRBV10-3,CAISGLRQGTTEAFF
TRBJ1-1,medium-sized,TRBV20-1,CSARDITAEAFF
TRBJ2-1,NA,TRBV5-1,CASSSVDKTPIYNEQFF
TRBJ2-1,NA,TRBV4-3,CASSQGTGTNEQFF
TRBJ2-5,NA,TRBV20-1,CSAITGTSNQETQYF
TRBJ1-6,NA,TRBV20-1,CSARGGINSPLHF
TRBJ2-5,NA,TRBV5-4,CASSLGLSQETQYF
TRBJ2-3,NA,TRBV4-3,CASSQDSRWGGAILDTQYF
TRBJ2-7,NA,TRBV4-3,CASSWALRQDEQYF
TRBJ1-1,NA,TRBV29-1,CSVGGGYTEAFF
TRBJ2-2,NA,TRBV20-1,CSATGTGELFF
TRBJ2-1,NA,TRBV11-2,CASTTALAGYNNEQFF
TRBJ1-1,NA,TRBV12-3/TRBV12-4,CASSPTDLNTEAFF
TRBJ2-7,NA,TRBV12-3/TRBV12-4,CASSRLPRRYEQYF
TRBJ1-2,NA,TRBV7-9,CASSFPLWGYTF
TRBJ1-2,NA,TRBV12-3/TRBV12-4,CASSGDRAGAGTGYTF
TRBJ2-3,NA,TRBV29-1,CSVASRQGRGTDTQYF
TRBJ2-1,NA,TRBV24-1,CATSDWDSNNEQFF
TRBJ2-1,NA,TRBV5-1,CASSLARLAANEQFF
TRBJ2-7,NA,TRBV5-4,CASSPHGGGSYEQYF
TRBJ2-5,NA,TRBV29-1,CSGQGSQETQYF
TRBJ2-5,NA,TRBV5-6,CASTAGGLGETQYF
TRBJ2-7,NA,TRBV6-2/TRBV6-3,CATTGTAWSAQYF
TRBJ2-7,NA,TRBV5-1,CASSFLSGDYEQYF
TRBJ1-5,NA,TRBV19,CASSTIDRRYSNQPQHF
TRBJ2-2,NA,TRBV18,CASSPGTQNTGELFF
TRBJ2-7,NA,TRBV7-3,CASSLGLAGSYEQYF
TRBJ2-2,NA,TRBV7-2,CASSEVRAGELFF
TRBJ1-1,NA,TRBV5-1,CASSLGSGVVNTEAFF
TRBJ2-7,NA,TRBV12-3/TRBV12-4,CASQNGAAPYEQYF
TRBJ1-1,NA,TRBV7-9,CASSSQKGVRVGEAFF
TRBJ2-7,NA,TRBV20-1,CSASDAGEQYF
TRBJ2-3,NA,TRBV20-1,CSARPASGGTDTQYF
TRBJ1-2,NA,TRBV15,CATSRDPEGSSYGYTF
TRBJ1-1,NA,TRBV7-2,CASSLVTGQATEAFF
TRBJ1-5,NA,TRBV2,CASWGRGGQPQHF
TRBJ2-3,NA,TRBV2,CASSADRPDTQYF
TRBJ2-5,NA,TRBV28,CASSSLQRQETQYF
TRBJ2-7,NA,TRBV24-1,CATSDLGTGTGSYEQYF
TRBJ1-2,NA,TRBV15,CATSSDKLIYGYTF
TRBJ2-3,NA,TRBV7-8,CASTGDRENPLDTQYF
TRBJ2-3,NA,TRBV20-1,CSARANPSISTDTQYF
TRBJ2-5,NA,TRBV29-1,CSVQQSGGLQETQYF
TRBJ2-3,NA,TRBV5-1,CASSLAGEDTQYF